The T cell receptor (beta chain) under discussion was sequenced for a study of T cells after yellow fever vaccination (dated by TCRdb to between 2018 and 2021). General notes on the study: The SMART-Seq v4 Ultra Low Input RNA kit was used to prepare libraries from fractions with low cell numbers. Blood was drawn at multiple timepoints before and after primary and secondary immunization, with bulk PBMC replicates and cell subsets isolated. Bulk TCR alpha and beta repertoires were sequenced longitudinally to track T-cell clones before and after primary and booster YFV17D yellow fever vaccination. Two healthy male donors, one aged 18 to 29 and one aged 30 to 40 years, were included in the cohort. Findings and caveats that apply to the study as a whole: Because the study included only a couple of donors, the extent to which the findings can be generalized is limited. A small fraction of clonotypes appeared in both the CD4 and CD8 compartments, likely as a result of convergent recombination. The secondary T-cell response was weaker than the primary response but faster, peaking on day 5 instead of day 15. After the booster, most clones that had expanded after primary vaccination were detected again (about 95% of CD4 and 88% of CD8), suggesting broad maintenance of memory. Computational filtering was required because FACS-sorted repertoires could contain abundant contaminating clonotypes from the bulk population.

TCR cDNA was synthesized by 5'RACE template switching, which introduced a universal primer site and unique molecular identifiers. cDNA synthesis was primed from both the TCR alpha and TCR beta constant segments. Two PCR steps were used to amplify libraries, with sample barcodes and sequencing adapters being added in the second step. Sequencing of libraries was done on Illumina HiSeq 2500 (2x100 bp) or NovaSeq (2x150 bp). The study's processing was this. MIGEC was used to demultiplex reads and collapse the reads into UMI consensus sequences, and MiXCR was used for V(D)J alignment. Vaccine-responding clonotypes were identified with edgeR using replicate PBMC samples, with FDR below 0.01 and a log2 fold change above 5 up to day 15 being required. Bulk clonotypes were assigned CD4 or CD8 identity according to which sequenced CD4 or CD8 repertoire held them at higher abundance. The public reads were reanalyzed by TCRdb: fastp trimming at Q25, MiXCR alignment, in-frame beta chains only. Records with the same CDR3 protein are collapsed into one entry carrying the most frequent genes and DNA. TCRdb, rather than the study authors, made the V and J calls. Present in this sample are just under 600,000 distinct CDR3 sequences, roughly 14% of which were seen just once. The ten biggest clones cover roughly 13% of the sample.

This clonotype has a handful of counts. The specificity of this receptor is unknown. Base qualities are not recorded, but no much larger clone differs from it by a single base. The CDR3 has 14 amino acids, counting the end cysteine and phenylalanine. Only CDR3 DNA remains: 42 bases, in frame from the first base. Trimming at the junction amounts to 4 bases on V and 2 bases on J, and the germline ends lie 12 bases apart. CDR1 and CDR2, per the germline V gene, are MNHEY and SVGEGT. The sample's treatment or condition label is to be understood as: live attenuated yellow fever vaccine strain. At every blood-draw timepoint, two biological replicates of bulk PBMCs were collected. A standard Ficoll-Paque protocol was used to isolate PBMCs from peripheral blood. TriZol was used to extract RNA from bulk PBMCs, CD4 and CD8 fractions, and dextramer-positive and dextramer-negative fractions.

The sequencing here drew on PBMCs, taken on the day of the yellow fever booster vaccination. This TCR was sampled from a man aged 25-45 years who received the YFV17D yellow fever vaccine. The chain joins TRBV6-2 or TRBV6-3 to TRBJ2-7; the D gene lacks a confident call. CDR3 loop: CASSSVGPTYEQYF. The base sequence is TGTGCCAGCAGTTCCGTCGGACCGACCTACGAGCAGTACTTC.